This T cell receptor (beta chain) came from a study of OX40 agonist ivuxolimab in advanced cancers. Sequencing was performed with immunoSEQ multiplex PCR; in TCRdb, only in-frame clones are kept and a portion is missing. The sample has 60,000 to 95,000 clones, about 85% seen once. Deletions cut 11 bases from V and 11 bases from J, with 18 bases between. The CDR3 runs 11 residues. Germline loops: CDR1 LNHNV, CDR2 YYDKDF (reference sequence). Collection of blood occurred at baseline, at cycle 4 day 1, and at cycle 7 day 1. This sequence joins TRBV15 and TRBJ1-1, with a tentative D call TRBD1 (5 bases). The sequence derives from an adult with an advanced solid tumor such as melanoma, head and neck, liver or kidney cancer. This specimen consisted of CD4+ or CD8+ T cells sorted from blood, obtained in a trial of the OX40 agonist ivuxolimab. In DNA form, the CDR3 reads TGTGCCGTTGCCCCGTTGGGGGTGGCTTTCTTT. Amino acid sequence: CAVAPLGVAFF. Looking up the rest from reference TRBV15 and TRBJ1-1 gives the full variable domain: DAMVIQNPRYQVTQFGKPVTLSCSQTLNHNVMYWYQQKSSQAPKLLFHYYDKDFNNEADTPDNFQSRRPNTSFCFLDIRSPGLGDTAMYLCAVAPLGVAFFGQGTRLTVV.